This T cell receptor beta chain originates from a study (TCRdb year 2016). This clonotype was seen a few times. Its antigen remains unidentified. The sample holds no much larger clone one base away, and base qualities are not on file. Libraries came from RT-PCR. These reads were obtained on an Illumina MiSeq. In TCRdb, the public reads were trimmed at Q25 with fastp and aligned with MiXCR, with productive beta chains retained. Entries are consolidated by CDR3 protein sequence, retaining the most common genes and DNA. For this sample the table gives 550,000 to 750,000 distinct CDR3 sequences, of which approximately 15% were detected only once. Roughly 3.6% of the sample is in the top ten clones. The receptor's source is a female donor in good health, serving as a healthy control. The sample was memory CD4+ T cells from blood.

CDR3 region: CASSLNSAPLHF. The bases read TGTGCCAGCAGCTTGAACAGCGCACCCCTCCACTTT. This sequence uses TRBV5-6 and TRBJ1-6; no D gene is confidently identified. CDR1 SGHDT and CDR2 YYEEEE are derived from the germline V gene. V is cut by 1 base and J by 11 bases, and the space between the germline ends is 7 bases. Measured from the cysteine to the phenylalanine, the CDR3 is 12 residues long. The kept DNA is CDR3 alone, 36 bases in frame from the first base.